A selection of T cell receptor beta chains follows, all from one sample in a study of vaccination and CD4 T cells after COVID-19. Their antigen targets remain unknown. A single record per CDR3 protein comes from TCRdb applying MiXCR to the PCR reads. Among roughly 17,000 distinct CDR3 sequences listed, approximately 45% were seen once. This material consisted of CD4+ T cells from blood, cultured in vitro, taken before SARS-CoV-2 vaccination. The receptors were gathered from a human donor who had recovered from COVID-19. The CDR3 runs from the conserved cysteine through the conserved F or W. D genes are given only for firm matches. Rows give clone size only sometimes, using once, few, many, or a class for an expanded clone.

TRBV28,TRBJ1-6,.,.,TGTGCCAGCAGTTTACCTGCGAGCTCCTATAATTCACCCCTCCACTTT,CASSLPASSYNSPLHF
TRBV19,TRBJ2-2,TRBD2,.,TGTGCCAGTAGTATGATTATGCGGGGGGGGAACACCGGGGAGCTGTTTTTT,CASSMIMRGGNTGELFF
TRBV2,TRBJ2-7,.,few,TGTGCCAGCAGTGAGGGCCCAAGACCCTACGAGCAGTACTTC,CASSEGPRPYEQYF
TRBV6-9,TRBJ2-2,.,few,TGTGCCAGCAGCCAATCTTGCTCGTGGGGGCCTCGGGACACCGGGGAGCTGTTTTTT,CASSQSCSWGPRDTGELFF
TRBV6-1,TRBJ2-3,TRBD2,.,TGTGCCAGCAGCGACCTTAGCGGGAGAAGAACAGATACGCAGTATTTT,CASSDLSGRRTDTQYF
TRBV20-1,TRBJ2-2,.,few,TGCAGTGCTAGGTCCTGGCGGCATATAGGGGAGCTGTTTTTT,CSARSWRHIGELFF
TRBV7-6,TRBJ2-5,.,few,TGTGCCAGCAGCTTAATGGGAACTGAGACCCAGTACTTC,CASSLMGTETQYF
TRBV7-6,TRBJ2-5,.,few,TGTGCCAGCAGTTATTCCCATCAGGAGACCCAGTACTTC,CASSYSHQETQYF
TRBV12-3/TRBV12-4,TRBJ1-2,TRBD1,.,TGTGCCAGCAGTTTAGGGACAGGGGGCGATGGCTACACCTTC,CASSLGTGGDGYTF
TRBV19,TRBJ2-6,.,.,TGTGCCAGTAGTATAATGGATTCTGGGGCCAACGTCCTGACTTTC,CASSIMDSGANVLTF
TRBV6-2/TRBV6-3,TRBJ2-3,TRBD2,.,TGTGCCAGCGCCAAACCGGGGACTAGCGCCAGGGGGTCAGATACGCAGTATTTT,CASAKPGTSARGSDTQYF
TRBV12-3/TRBV12-4,TRBJ1-2,TRBD1,.,TGTGCCAGCAGCCCAGGGGGCGAAAACTATGGCTACACCTTC,CASSPGGENYGYTF
TRBV19,TRBJ2-3,.,.,TGTGCCAGTACCCTCCCGACTAGTGCGGATACGCAGTATTTT,CASTLPTSADTQYF
TRBV7-2,TRBJ2-7,TRBD2,once,TGTGCCAGCAGCTTAGGCTCGGGAGGTAGCTCCTACGAGCAGTACTTC,CASSLGSGGSSYEQYF
TRBV11-3,TRBJ1-1,.,.,TGTGCCAGCACCGGGGACGCAAACACTGAAGCTTTCTTT,CASTGDANTEAFF
TRBV28,TRBJ1-2,TRBD1,.,TGTGCCAGCAGTTGGACCGGACAGGAGAACTACTACACCTTC,CASSWTGQENYYTF
TRBV4-1,TRBJ1-6,.,.,TGCGCCAGCAGCCAAGGGACCGTCTCACCCCTCCACTTT,CASSQGTVSPLHF
TRBV5-1,TRBJ1-2,.,.,TGCGCCAGTAACGACGGCGGCCCGACGAGCTACACCTTC,CASNDGGPTSYTF
TRBV7-3,TRBJ2-2,.,.,TGTGCCAGCAGTGTGGCGGGTGCGGGTGTCAACACCGGGGAGCTGTTTTTT,CASSVAGAGVNTGELFF
TRBV27,TRBJ1-1,.,few,TGTGCCAGCAGGATCCGGGCCATGAACACTGAAGCTTTCTTT,CASRIRAMNTEAFF
TRBV7-2,TRBJ1-2,.,few,TGTGCCAGCAGCCAGGGGACATCTTCCAGGTTTTTTGCCTATGGCTACACCTTC,CASSQGTSSRFFAYGYTF
TRBV6-2/TRBV6-3,TRBJ2-3,.,.,TGTGCCAGCGGAAGAGTGGATACGCAGTATTTT,CASGRVDTQYF
TRBV12-3/TRBV12-4,TRBJ1-1,.,.,TGTGCCAGCAGGCCCCTCGTAGTCGGGGCGAACACTGAAGCTTTCTTT,CASRPLVVGANTEAFF
TRBV20-1,TRBJ1-1,.,few,TGCAGTGCCAACAGGGCCCCGAGCACTGAAGCTTTCTTT,CSANRAPSTEAFF
TRBV7-3,TRBJ2-1,TRBD1,.,TGTGCCAGCAGCTTAACAGGGGGCAAGGATGAGCAGTTCTTC,CASSLTGGKDEQFF
TRBV6-1,TRBJ1-5,TRBD1,few,TGTGCCAGCAGCTTAGGACAGGGAGGCAATCAGCCCCAGCATTTT,CASSLGQGGNQPQHF
TRBV2,TRBJ1-4,TRBD1,.,TGTGCCAGCAGTCGCTCGACAGGGGTTCATGAAAAACTGTTTTTT,CASSRSTGVHEKLFF
TRBV12-3/TRBV12-4,TRBJ1-5,.,once,TGTGCCAGCAGTGGGGTAAGAGGGGTAGGACAGCCCCAGCATTTT,CASSGVRGVGQPQHF
TRBV2,TRBJ2-5,TRBD2,.,TGTGCCAGCAACCTTAACCGACTAGCGGCTCAAGAGACCCAGTACTTC,CASNLNRLAAQETQYF
TRBV24-1,TRBJ2-1,.,.,TGTGCCACCAGTGATACCGGGATAGAGCAGTTCTTC,CATSDTGIEQFF
TRBV5-1,TRBJ1-2,.,.,TGCGCCAGCAGCTTGGTTGAGGGCATCTACACCTTC,CASSLVEGIYTF
TRBV15,TRBJ1-5,.,.,TGTGCCACCAGCGCCGGGCGTAGCAATCAGCCCCAGCATTTT,CATSAGRSNQPQHF
TRBV20-1,TRBJ1-5,TRBD1,.,TGCAGTGCTCCCGGACAGGGAGGGACTCAGCCCCAGCATTTT,CSAPGQGGTQPQHF
TRBV19,TRBJ1-5,.,.,TGTGCCAGTAGGTGGGGAATCAATCAGCCCCAGCATTTT,CASRWGINQPQHF
TRBV28,TRBJ2-2,.,once,TGTGCCAGCAGTCTAGAGAGGGGGTCTTCGAACACCGGGGAGCTGTTTTTT,CASSLERGSSNTGELFF
TRBV6-1,TRBJ1-5,TRBD1,.,TGTGCCAGCAGTCGGACGGGACAGGGAGCTCGGCAGCCCCAGCATTTT,CASSRTGQGARQPQHF
TRBV7-3,TRBJ1-1,.,.,TGTGCCAGCAGCTTGGACGGTGAAGCTTTCTTT,CASSLDGEAFF